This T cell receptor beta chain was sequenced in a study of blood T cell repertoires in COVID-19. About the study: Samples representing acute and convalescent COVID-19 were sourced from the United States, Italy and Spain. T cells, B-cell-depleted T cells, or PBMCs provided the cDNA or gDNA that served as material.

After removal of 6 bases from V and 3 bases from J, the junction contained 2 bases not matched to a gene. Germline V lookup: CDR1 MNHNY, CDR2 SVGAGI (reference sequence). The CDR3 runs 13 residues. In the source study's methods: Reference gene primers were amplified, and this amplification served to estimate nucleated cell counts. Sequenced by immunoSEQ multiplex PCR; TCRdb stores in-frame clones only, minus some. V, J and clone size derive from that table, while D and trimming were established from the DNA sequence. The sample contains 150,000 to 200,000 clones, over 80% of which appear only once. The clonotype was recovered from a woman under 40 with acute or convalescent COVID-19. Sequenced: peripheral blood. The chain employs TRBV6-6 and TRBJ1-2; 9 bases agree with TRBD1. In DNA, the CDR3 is TGTGCCAGCAGGACAGGGGGTGACTATGGCTACACCTTC. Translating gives CASRTGGDYGYTF.